This entry features one T cell receptor (beta chain) sequence. The antigen is not known. 5'RACE template switching with UMIs generated TCR beta cDNA. TCRdb reprocessed the 5' RACE reads; each CDR3 protein has one entry and no DNA is given. Recorded for this sample: hundreds of thousands of distinct CDR3 sequences. This record comes from a study of T cells expressing NK-cell markers. On the study more broadly: Within the sequenced cohort of eight donors, seven exhibited HCMV seropositivity and one was seronegative. Regarding the study as a whole: No clear determination of HCMV specificity was made for expanded NKG2C+ T cell clones.

This CDR3 has 15 residues. Per germline, CDR1 SGDLS and CDR2 YYNGEE. This receptor was identified in a woman aged 18 to 75 in good health. The sequenced sample consisted of blood T cells: a sorted CD56 or NKG2C T cell subset, CD4+ or CD8+ T cells, or bulk PBMC T cells (not recorded which). The chain recombines TRBV9 with TRBJ2-7; TCRdb's D call of TRBD1 is untestable without DNA. The CDR3 spells CASSAQGWGANEQYF.